Shown below are 27 T cell receptor beta chains from a single sample sequenced in a study of OX40 agonist ivuxolimab in advanced cancers. Library construction relied on the immunoSEQ multiplex PCR assay. This is the immuneACCESS table as TCRdb keeps it, with only in-frame sequences that have V and J called. A part of the clones is gone; compared with another copy, unresolved V genes explain less than half, and the rest is unexplained. The sample table contains about 95,000 clones; only one count was recorded for roughly nine tenths of them. The leading ten clones occupy 0.33% of the sample. Sequencing was performed on CD4+ or CD8+ T cells sorted from blood, taken in a trial of the OX40 agonist ivuxolimab. These receptors all come from an adult with an advanced solid tumor such as melanoma, head and neck, liver or kidney cancer.

The gene calls are TRBV27 and TRBJ2-1; 7 bases are a match to TRBD1. The CDR3 loop spans 16 amino acids. Germline values: CDR1 MNHEY, CDR2 SMNVEV (reference sequence). V shed 6 bases, J shed 8 bases, and the junction held 16 bases outside the gene matches. CDR3 DNA sequence: TGTGCCAGCAGCCCGAACAGGGGAATCACTCTTGATGAGCAGTTCTTC. This gives the protein CASSPNRGITLDEQFF.

This clone was seen a handful of times. The rearrangement uses TRBV19 and TRBJ1-2; 7 bases map to TRBD1. The V segment lost 6 bases and the J segment 6 bases; nucleotides outside the gene matches: 7. This CDR3 comprises 13 residues. Germline V CDR1 and CDR2: LNHDA, SQIVND (reference sequence). In nucleotides, the CDR3 is TGTGCCAGTAGCACCGACAGGGAAGATGGCTACACCTTC. Translated: CASSTDREDGYTF.

V is TRBV7-2 and J is TRBJ2-1; D not resolved. There are 12 residues in the CDR3. CDR1 is SGHTA, CDR2 FQGNSA, per germline. V lost 4 bases and J lost 9, with 10 bases in between. The CDR3 region is CASSSEVGEQFF. The CDR3 DNA is TGTGCCAGCAGCTCAGAGGTGGGTGAGCAGTTCTTC.

This chain links TRBV30 with TRBJ1-2; no clear D gene. CDR1 is GTSNPN and CDR2 is SVGIG in the germline V gene (reference sequence). Trimming removed 0 bases from V and 3 bases from J, with 11 bases in between. There are 14 residues in the CDR3. The CDR3 DNA is TGTGCCTGGAGTGTATATAGGGAGCACTATGGCTACACCTTC. This gives the protein CAWSVYREHYGYTF.

The CDR3 loop reads CASRTPSGGSSYEQYF. As DNA, the CDR3 is TGTGCCAGCAGAACGCCAAGCGGGGGGTCCTCCTACGAGCAGTACTTC. The chain has TRBV6-6 and TRBJ2-7; TRBD2 aligns across 9 bases. The CDR3 runs to 16 residues. Per the germline V gene, CDR1 is MNHNY and CDR2 is SVGAGI (reference sequence). J lost 0 bases, V lost 6 bases, and 9 bases had no gene match.

The gene calls are TRBV4-3 and TRBJ2-1, with D maybe TRBD1 (6 bases). The V end lost 1 base, the J end lost 7 bases, and 20 bases lay between the germline ends. In germline, CDR1 is LGHNA, CDR2 YSLEER. This CDR3 is 17 amino acids long. CDR3 nucleotide sequence: TGCGCCAGCAGCCAAGCCCCCACTAGAGGGGGTGTGAATGAGCAGTTCTTC. It specifies CASSQAPTRGGVNEQFF.

V usage is TRBV30 and J usage is TRBJ1-4; 8 bases align to TRBD1. V shed 2 bases, J shed 8 bases, and the junction held 10 bases outside the gene matches. Germline V CDR1 and CDR2: GTSNPN, SVGIG (reference sequence). This CDR3 has 15 amino acids. This CDR3 is CAWSRATGDKEKLFF. DNA for the CDR3: TGTGCCTGGAGTCGAGCGACAGGGGATAAAGAAAAACTGTTTTTT.

The rearrangement uses TRBV7-2 and TRBJ2-1; D might be TRBD1 (6 bases). The V gene lost 1 base and the J gene lost 6 bases, with 13 bases spanning the gap. Germline values: CDR1 SGHTA, CDR2 FQGNSA. The CDR3 length is 15 residues. This chain's CDR3 is CASSLVTVRGNEQFF. Written as DNA, the CDR3 is TGTGCCAGCAGCTTAGTCACGGTCAGGGGCAATGAGCAGTTCTTC.

V is TRBV5-8 and J is TRBJ2-5; 8 bases agree with TRBD1. The assigned J gene may be wrong: the sequence end matches TRBJ2-7 better. CDR1 is SGHTS, CDR2 YDEGEE, per germline. The CDR3 contains 15 residues. The CDR3 protein is CASSLGDRITYEQYF. Written as DNA, the CDR3 is TGTGCCAGCAGCTTGGGGGACAGGATTACCTACGAGCAGTACTTC.

The gene calls are TRBV7-9 and TRBJ2-7; 9 bases agree with TRBD1. V dropped 5 bases and J dropped 8; count of bases not matched to a gene: 10. Germline CDR1 is SEHNR and CDR2 is FQNEAQ (reference sequence). CDR3 length: 14 residues. Here the CDR3 DNA reads TGTGCCAGCAGCCACTTCCGGGACAGGGCTAAGCAGTACTTC. This gives the protein CASSHFRDRAKQYF.

The chain is built from TRBV25-1 and TRBJ1-4; D possibly corresponds to TRBD1 (6 bases). Trimming shortened V by 0 bases and J by 5 bases, and 13 bases separated the two germline ends. CDR3 length equals 16 residues. Germline V lookup: CDR1 MGHDK, CDR2 SYGVNS. The CDR3 sequence is CASSEYRTADNEKLFF. CDR3 coding DNA: TGTGCCAGCAGTGAATATAGGACAGCCGACAATGAAAAACTGTTTTTT.

The rearrangement links TRBV11-1 to TRBJ2-3; possibly TRBD1 for D (6 bases). Germline V lookup: CDR1 SGHAT, CDR2 FQDESV (reference sequence). CDR3 length equals 15 residues. Trimming removed 5 bases from V and 0 bases from J, with 12 bases in between. The CDR3 nucleotides are TGTGCCAGCAGCATGGACAGAATCAGCACAGATACGCAGTATTTT. It encodes CASSMDRISTDTQYF.

The gene calls are TRBV7-3 and TRBJ2-3; 8 positions match TRBD2. Losses at the gene ends were 3 bases for V and 4 bases for J; bases not matched to a gene: 6. The CDR3 loop spans 15 amino acids. Germline V gene data show CDR1 as SGHTA and CDR2 as FQGTGA. CDR3 in amino acids: CASSFGGRRADTQYF. CDR3 bases: TGTGCCAGCAGCTTCGGCGGGAGGAGGGCAGATACGCAGTATTTT. Looking up the rest from reference TRBV7-3 and TRBJ2-3 gives the full variable domain: GAGVSQTPSNKVTEKGKYVELRCDPISGHTALYWYRQSLGQGPEFLIYFQGTGAADDSGLPNDRFFAVRPEGSVSTLKIQRTERGDSAVYLCASSFGGRRADTQYFGPGTRLTVL.

In its sample, this clone was seen a few times. The chain is built from TRBV11-2 and TRBJ1-2; no reliable D call. The ends were cut back, 0 bases at V and 2 bases at J, with 10 bases in the middle. This CDR3 spans 15 amino acids. Germline CDR1 is SGHAT and CDR2 is FQNNGV. CDR3 coding DNA: TGTGCCAGCAGCTTAGATTCAGCGCTAAACTATGGCTACACCTTC. Protein: CASSLDSALNYGYTF.

The rearrangement uses TRBV5-4 and TRBJ2-7; tentatively, D is TRBD2 (5 bases). Germline CDR1 is SGHNT and CDR2 is YYREEE (reference sequence). V was clipped by 4 bases and J by 4 bases, with 9 bases between them. The CDR3 has 12 amino acids. The CDR3 nucleotides are TGTGCCAGCAGCCCTGGAGGATACGAGCAGTACTTC. This translates into CASSPGGYEQYF.

This clone was observed a handful of times. The chain combines TRBV7-9 with TRBJ2-7; possibly TRBD2 for D (6 bases). The V gene's germline CDR1 is SEHNR and CDR2 FQNEAQ (reference sequence). The CDR3 length is 16 residues. The V gene lost 3 bases and the J gene lost 6 bases, with 21 bases spanning the gap. The CDR3 DNA follows: TGTGCCAGCAGCTTGGGGAGACTAGGGAGATACGCCGAGCAGTACTTC. This encodes CASSLGRLGRYAEQYF.

The chain has TRBV28 and TRBJ2-7; TRBD1 aligns across 7 bases. The V gene's germline CDR1 is MDHEN and CDR2 SYDVKM. Trimming at V came to 7 bases and at J to 7 bases, leaving 10 bases not matched to a gene. The CDR3 loop spans 13 amino acids. Here the CDR3 reads CASTDRAPVEQYF. DNA for the CDR3: TGTGCCAGCACCGACAGGGCCCCGGTGGAGCAGTACTTC.

The chain combines TRBV7-8 with TRBJ1-6; D remains unclear. CDR1 and CDR2 from the germline V gene are SGHVS and FQNEAQ. V was pared by 4 bases and J by 14 bases, with 12 bases between. CDR3 length: 12 amino acids. The CDR3: CASSSALEALHF. Here the CDR3 DNA reads TGTGCCAGCAGCTCTGCTCTGGAGGCCCTCCACTTT.

This chain connects TRBV15 to TRBJ2-7; a weak D match, TRBD2 (5 bases). Per germline, CDR1 LNHNV and CDR2 YYDKDF (reference sequence). The CDR3 has 16 amino acids. V was cut by 3 bases and J by 5 bases, with 20 bases left in between. CDR3 amino acids: CATSSRTDGRSNEQYF. In nucleotides, the CDR3 is TGTGCCACCAGCAGCAGGACTGATGGGCGTTCAAACGAGCAGTACTTC.

The chain combines TRBV7-2 with TRBJ1-2; no reliable D call. Germline V gene lookup returns CDR1 SGHTA and CDR2 FQGNSA. Trimming stripped 4 bases from V and 11 bases from J, with 17 bases between. The CDR3 consists of 13 residues. The CDR3: CASSSPPTRLYTF. The CDR3 coding sequence is TGTGCCAGCAGCTCCCCCCCCACACGGCTTTACACCTTC.

This chain joins TRBV5-4 and TRBJ2-7; D gene ambiguous. This CDR3 spans 15 amino acids. Between the trimmed V and J ends, which lost 0 bases and 5 bases, there was a span of 15 bases. Germline V lookup: CDR1 SGHNT, CDR2 YYREEE (reference sequence). This CDR3 reads CASSLEASQWHEQYF. The CDR3 DNA reads TGTGCCAGCAGCTTGGAAGCCTCCCAGTGGCACGAGCAGTACTTC.

This chain joins TRBV6-1 and TRBJ1-1, with D perhaps TRBD1 (6 bases). Trimming shortened V by 7 bases and J by 0 bases, and 12 bases separated the two germline ends. This CDR3 has 14 amino acids. From germline, CDR1 is MNHNS and CDR2 SASEGT. DNA of the CDR3: TGTGCCAGCATAACAGGGATACTGAACACTGAAGCTTTCTTT. This codes for CASITGILNTEAFF.

The chain has TRBV5-1 and TRBJ1-1; D unclear. Germline V gene lookup returns CDR1 SGHRS and CDR2 YFSETQ. The CDR3 length is 13 residues. Trimming left V 0 bases short and J 4 bases short, with 7 bases between. The CDR3 loop is CASSLAGPTEAFF. The CDR3, as DNA: TGCGCCAGCAGCTTGGCCGGTCCCACTGAAGCTTTCTTT.

The V call is TRBV6-4, the J call TRBJ2-3, with 9 positions matching TRBD2. This CDR3 comprises 14 residues. Germline V gives CDR1 MRHNA, CDR2 SNTAGT. Unmatched junction bases numbered 6, after V lost 5 bases and J lost 6 bases. The CDR3 DNA sequence: TGTGCCAGCAGTTCTAGCGGGGAAGTGGATACGCAGTATTTT. It specifies CASSSSGEVDTQYF.

The chain uses TRBV5-6 and TRBJ2-3, with D uncertain. CDR1 is SGHDT, CDR2 YYEEEE, per germline. Trimming cost V 0 bases and J 5 bases, with 13 bases left between them. The CDR3 spans 15 residues. The CDR3 sequence is CASSLGVGFGDTQYF. In nucleotides, the CDR3 is TGTGCCAGCAGCTTGGGCGTTGGTTTTGGAGATACGCAGTATTTT.

The rearrangement joins TRBV15 to TRBJ2-6; 7 nucleotides line up with TRBD1. Germline V gene data show CDR1 as LNHNV and CDR2 as YYDKDF (reference sequence). The CDR3 has 16 residues. V gave up 8 bases and J gave up 0 bases; unmatched junction bases: 7. CDR3 in amino acids: CATRRDRNSGANVLTF. Written as DNA, the CDR3 is TGTGCCACCCGCCGGGACAGAAACTCTGGGGCCAACGTCCTGACTTTC.

This chain uses TRBV20-1 with TRBJ2-5, with D hard to call. The ends were cut back, 6 bases at V and 4 bases at J, with 6 bases in the middle. Germline CDR1 reads DFQATT; CDR2 reads SNEGSKA (reference sequence). There are 10 residues in the CDR3. The CDR3 reads CSAGSETQYF. DNA of the CDR3: TGCAGTGCCGGCTCAGAGACCCAGTACTTC.